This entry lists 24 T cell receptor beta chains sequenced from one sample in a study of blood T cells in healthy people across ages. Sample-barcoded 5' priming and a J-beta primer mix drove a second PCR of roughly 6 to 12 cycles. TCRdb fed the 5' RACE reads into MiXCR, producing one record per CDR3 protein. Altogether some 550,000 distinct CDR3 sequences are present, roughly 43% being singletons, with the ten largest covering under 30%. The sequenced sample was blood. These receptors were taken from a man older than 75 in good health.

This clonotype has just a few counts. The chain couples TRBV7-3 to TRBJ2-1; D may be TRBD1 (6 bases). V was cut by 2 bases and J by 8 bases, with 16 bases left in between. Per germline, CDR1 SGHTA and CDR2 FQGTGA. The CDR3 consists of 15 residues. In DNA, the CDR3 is TGTGCCAGCAGCTTATTAGGGCAGGGGTTGGATGAGCAGTTCTTC. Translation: CASSLLGQGLDEQFF.

CDR3 in DNA: TGCAGTGCCCCCCCCGGCGGGAGGGCCCCAGATACGCAGTATTTT. It specifies CSAPPGGRAPDTQYF. The chain recombines TRBV20-1 with TRBJ2-3; 9 bases align to TRBD2. Germline assignment: CDR1 DFQATT and CDR2 SNEGSKA (reference sequence). V shed 6 bases and J 4 bases; nucleotides not matched to a gene: 11. The CDR3 is 15 residues long.

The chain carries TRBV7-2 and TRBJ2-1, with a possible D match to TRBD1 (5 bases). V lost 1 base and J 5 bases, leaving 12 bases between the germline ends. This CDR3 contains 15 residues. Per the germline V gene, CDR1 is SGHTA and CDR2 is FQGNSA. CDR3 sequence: CASSLDKGAHNEQFF. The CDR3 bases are TGTGCCAGCAGCTTAGATAAAGGGGCCCACAATGAGCAGTTCTTC.

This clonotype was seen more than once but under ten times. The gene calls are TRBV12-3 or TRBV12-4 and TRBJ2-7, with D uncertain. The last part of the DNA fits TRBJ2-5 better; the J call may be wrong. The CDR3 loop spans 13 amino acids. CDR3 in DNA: TGTGCCAGCGCTGTCTACGCCGGGGAGACCCAGTACTTC. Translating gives CASAVYAGETQYF.

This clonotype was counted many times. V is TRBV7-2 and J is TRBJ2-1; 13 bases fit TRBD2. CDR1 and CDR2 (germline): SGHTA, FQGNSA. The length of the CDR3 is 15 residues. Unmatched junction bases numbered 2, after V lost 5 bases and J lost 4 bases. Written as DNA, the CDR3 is TGTGCCAGCAGCCGACTAGCGGGGGGTTACAATGAGCAGTTCTTC. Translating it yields CASSRLAGGYNEQFF.

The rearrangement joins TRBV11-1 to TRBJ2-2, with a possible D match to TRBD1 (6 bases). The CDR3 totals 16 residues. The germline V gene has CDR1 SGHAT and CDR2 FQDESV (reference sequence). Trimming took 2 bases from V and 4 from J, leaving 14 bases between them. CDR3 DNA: TGTGCCAGCAGCTTAACCACAGGGTTGGGCACCGGGGAGCTGTTTTTT. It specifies CASSLTTGLGTGELFF.

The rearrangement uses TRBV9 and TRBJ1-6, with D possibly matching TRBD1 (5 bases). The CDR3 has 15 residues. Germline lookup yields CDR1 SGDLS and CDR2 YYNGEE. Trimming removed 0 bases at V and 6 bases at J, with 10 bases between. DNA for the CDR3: TGTGCCAGCAGCGTAGACAGGAGACCTAATTCACCCCTCCACTTT. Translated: CASSVDRRPNSPLHF.

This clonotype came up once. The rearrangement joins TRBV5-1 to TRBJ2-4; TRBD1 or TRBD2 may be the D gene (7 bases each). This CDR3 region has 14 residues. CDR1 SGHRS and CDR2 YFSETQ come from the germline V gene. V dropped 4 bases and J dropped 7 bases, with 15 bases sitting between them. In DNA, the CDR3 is TGCGCCAGCAGCCTAACAGGGGAGGGGAACATTCAGTACTTC. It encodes CASSLTGEGNIQYF. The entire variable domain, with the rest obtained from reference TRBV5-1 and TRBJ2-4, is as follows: KAGVTQTPRYLIKTRGQQVTLSCSPISGHRSVSWYQQTPGQGLQFLFEYFSETQRNKGNFPGRFSGRQFSNSRSEMNVSTLELGDSALYLCASSLTGEGNIQYFGAGTRLSVL.

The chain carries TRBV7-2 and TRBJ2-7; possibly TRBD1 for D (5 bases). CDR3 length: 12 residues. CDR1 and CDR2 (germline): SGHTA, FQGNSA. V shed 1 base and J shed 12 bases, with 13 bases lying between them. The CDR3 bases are TGTGCCAGCAGCTTAGTCGTGGACAAGACGTACTTC. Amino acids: CASSLVVDKTYF.

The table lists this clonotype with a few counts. The CDR3 coding sequence is TGTGCCAGCAGCGTGAATGATGAACTGTTTTTT. It specifies CASSVNDELFF. The chain has TRBV5-6 and TRBJ1-4; D is uncertain. Germline V gene sequence: CDR1 SGHDT, CDR2 YYEEEE. V lost 4 bases and J 12 bases, leaving 10 bases between the germline ends. This CDR3 contains 11 residues.

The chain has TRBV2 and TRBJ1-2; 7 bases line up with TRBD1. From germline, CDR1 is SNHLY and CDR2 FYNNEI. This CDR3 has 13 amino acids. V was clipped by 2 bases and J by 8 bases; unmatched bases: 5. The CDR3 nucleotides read TGTGCCAGCAGTGAAAGGACAGGAAACGGCTACACCTTC. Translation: CASSERTGNGYTF.

This CDR3 reads CATSSAVFSYEQYF. The CDR3, as DNA: TGTGCCACCAGCAGTGCGGTCTTCTCCTACGAGCAGTACTTC. The chain combines TRBV15 with TRBJ2-7; D not certain. The CDR3 extends over 14 amino acids. Germline-derived CDR1 and CDR2 are LNHNV and YYDKDF (reference sequence). V was clipped by 3 bases and J by 0 bases, with 9 bases between them.

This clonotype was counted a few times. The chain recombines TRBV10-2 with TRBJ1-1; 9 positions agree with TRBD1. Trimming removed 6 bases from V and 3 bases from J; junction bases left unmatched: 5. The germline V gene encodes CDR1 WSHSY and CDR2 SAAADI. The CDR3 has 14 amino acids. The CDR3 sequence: CASSVDRGYTEAFF. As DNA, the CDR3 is TGCGCCAGCAGCGTAGACAGGGGGTACACTGAAGCTTTCTTT.

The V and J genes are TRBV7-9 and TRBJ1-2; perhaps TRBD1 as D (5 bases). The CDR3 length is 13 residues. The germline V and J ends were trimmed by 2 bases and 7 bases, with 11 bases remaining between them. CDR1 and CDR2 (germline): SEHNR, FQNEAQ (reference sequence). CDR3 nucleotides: TGTGCCAGCAGCTTACGGGGCTTCCGTGGCTACACCTTC. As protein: CASSLRGFRGYTF.

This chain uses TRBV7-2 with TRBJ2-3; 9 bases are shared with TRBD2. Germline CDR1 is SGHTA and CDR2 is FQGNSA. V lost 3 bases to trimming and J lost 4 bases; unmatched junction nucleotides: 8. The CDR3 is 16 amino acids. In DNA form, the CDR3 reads TGTGCCAGCAGCTTCCCCCCCAGCGGGGGGTCAGATACGCAGTATTTT. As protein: CASSFPPSGGSDTQYF. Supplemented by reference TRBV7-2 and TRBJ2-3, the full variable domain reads GAGVSQSPSNKVTEKGKDVELRCDPISGHTALYWYRQSLGQGLEFLIYFQGNSAPDKSGLPSDRFSAERTGGSVSTLTIQRTQQEDSAVYLCASSFPPSGGSDTQYFGPGTRLTVL.

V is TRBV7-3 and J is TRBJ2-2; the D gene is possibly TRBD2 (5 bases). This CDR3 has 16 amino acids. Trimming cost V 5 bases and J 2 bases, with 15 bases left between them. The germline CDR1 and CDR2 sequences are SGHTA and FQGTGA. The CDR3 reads CASSPQRAPNTGELFF. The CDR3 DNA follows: TGTGCCAGCAGCCCACAGAGGGCTCCAAACACCGGGGAGCTGTTTTTT.

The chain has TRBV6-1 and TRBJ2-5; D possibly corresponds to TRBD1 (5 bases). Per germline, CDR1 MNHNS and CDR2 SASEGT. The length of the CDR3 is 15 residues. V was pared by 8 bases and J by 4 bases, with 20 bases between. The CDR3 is CASQANKGLSETQYF. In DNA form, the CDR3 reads TGTGCCAGCCAAGCTAACAAGGGGTTGTCAGAGACCCAGTACTTC.

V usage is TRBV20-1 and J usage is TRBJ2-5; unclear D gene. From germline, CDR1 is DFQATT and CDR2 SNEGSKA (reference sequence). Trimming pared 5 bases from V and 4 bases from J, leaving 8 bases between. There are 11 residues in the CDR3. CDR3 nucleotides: TGCAGTGCTTATCTAGGAGAGACCCAGTACTTC. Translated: CSAYLGETQYF.

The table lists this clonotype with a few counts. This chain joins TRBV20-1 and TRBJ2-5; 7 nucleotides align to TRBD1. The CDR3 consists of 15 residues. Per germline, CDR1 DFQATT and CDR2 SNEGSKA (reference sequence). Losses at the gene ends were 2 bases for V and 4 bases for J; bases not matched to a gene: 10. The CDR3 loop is CSARSGGVVGETQYF. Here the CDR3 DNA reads TGCAGTGCTAGATCAGGGGGAGTGGTAGGAGAGACCCAGTACTTC.

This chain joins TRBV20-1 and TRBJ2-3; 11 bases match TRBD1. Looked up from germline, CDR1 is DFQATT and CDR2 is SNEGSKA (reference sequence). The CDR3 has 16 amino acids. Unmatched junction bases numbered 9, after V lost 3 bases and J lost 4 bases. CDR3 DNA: TGCAGTGCTAGCAAGGGACAGGGGGTTGGCGCAGATACGCAGTATTTT. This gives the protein CSASKGQGVGADTQYF.

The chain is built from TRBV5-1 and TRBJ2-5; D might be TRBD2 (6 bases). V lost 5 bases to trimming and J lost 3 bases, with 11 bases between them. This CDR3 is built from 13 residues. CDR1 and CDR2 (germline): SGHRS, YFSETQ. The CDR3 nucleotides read TGCGCCAGCAGGTATGGCGGGGAAGAGACCCAGTACTTC. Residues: CASRYGGEETQYF. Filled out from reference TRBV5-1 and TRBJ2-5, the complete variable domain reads KAGVTQTPRYLIKTRGQQVTLSCSPISGHRSVSWYQQTPGQGLQFLFEYFSETQRNKGNFPGRFSGRQFSNSRSEMNVSTLELGDSALYLCASRYGGEETQYFGPGTRLLVL.

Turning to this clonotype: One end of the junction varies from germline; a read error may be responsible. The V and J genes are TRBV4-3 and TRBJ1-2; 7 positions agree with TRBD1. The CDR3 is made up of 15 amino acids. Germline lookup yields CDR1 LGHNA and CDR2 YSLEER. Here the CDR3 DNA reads TGCGCCAGCAGACAAGGGATGACAGGGAACTATGGCTGCACCTTC. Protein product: CASRQGMTGNYGCTF.

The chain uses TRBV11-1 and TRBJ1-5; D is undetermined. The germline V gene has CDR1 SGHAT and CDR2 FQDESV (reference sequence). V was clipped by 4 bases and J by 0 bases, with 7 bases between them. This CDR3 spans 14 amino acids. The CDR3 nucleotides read TGTGCCAGCAGCTCGGGAGATAGCAATCAGCCCCAGCATTTT. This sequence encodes CASSSGDSNQPQHF.

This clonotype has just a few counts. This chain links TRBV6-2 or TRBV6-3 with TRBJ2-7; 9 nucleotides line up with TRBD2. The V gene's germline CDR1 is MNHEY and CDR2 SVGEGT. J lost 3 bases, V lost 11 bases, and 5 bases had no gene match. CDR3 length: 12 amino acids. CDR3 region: CASAGGGYEQYF. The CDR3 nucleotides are TGTGCCTCAGCGGGAGGTGGCTACGAGCAGTACTTC.